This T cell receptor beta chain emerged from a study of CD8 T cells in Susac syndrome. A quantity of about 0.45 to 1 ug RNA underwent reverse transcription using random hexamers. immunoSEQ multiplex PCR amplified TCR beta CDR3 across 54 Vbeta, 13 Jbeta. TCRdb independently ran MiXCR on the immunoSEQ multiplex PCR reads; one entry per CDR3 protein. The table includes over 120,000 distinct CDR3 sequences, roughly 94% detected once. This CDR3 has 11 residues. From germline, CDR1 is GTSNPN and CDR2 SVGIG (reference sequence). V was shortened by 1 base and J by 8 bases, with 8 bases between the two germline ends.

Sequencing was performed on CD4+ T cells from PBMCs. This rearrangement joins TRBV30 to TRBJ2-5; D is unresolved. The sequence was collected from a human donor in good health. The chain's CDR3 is CAWSGSPTQYF. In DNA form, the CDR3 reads TGTGCCTGGAGTGGGTCTCCTACCCAGTACTTC.